A single sample gave rise to the 9 T cell receptor beta chains below, sequenced in a study of T cell changes during pregnancy in multiple sclerosis. Profiled with immunoSEQ multiplex PCR; TCRdb holds only in-frame clones, not every one. There are over 45,000 clones in the sample; about 90% occur only once, and around 8.6% lies in the top ten. Material: CD8+ T cells from peripheral blood mononuclear cells, obtained after pregnancy. These receptor sequences come from a female donor with multiple sclerosis, enrolled in a pregnancy study.

The V call is TRBV6-4, the J call TRBJ2-1; TRBD2 agrees at 7 bases. The CDR3 spans 16 residues. The germline V gene encodes CDR1 MRHNA and CDR2 SNTAGT. Germline trimming cut 5 bases from V and 5 bases from J; bases unmatched to any gene: 12. CDR3 nucleotide sequence: TGTGCCAGCAGTCCTATCGCGACTAGCCTTAACAATGAGCAGTTCTTC. Translating gives CASSPIATSLNNEQFF.

The J gene is TRBJ1-2, the V gene TRBV14; D call uncertain. Germline V gives CDR1 SGHDN, CDR2 FVKESK. The CDR3 totals 14 residues. V lost 6 bases, J lost 6 bases, and 17 bases lay in between. CDR3 nucleotides: TGTGCCAGCAGACCCTTACTAGAACCCGATGGCTACACCTTC. Translating it yields CASRPLLEPDGYTF. Using reference TRBV14 and TRBJ1-2 for the parts outside the CDR3, the full variable domain is EAGVTQFPSHSVIEKGQTVTLRCDPISGHDNLYWYRRVMGKEIKFLLHFVKESKQDESGMPNNRFLAERTGGTYSTLKVQPAELEDSGVYFCASRPLLEPDGYTFGSGTRLTVV.

This clone was recorded once. V usage is TRBV4-2 and J usage is TRBJ1-3, with 7 nucleotides matching TRBD1. The germline gives CDR1 LGHNA, CDR2 YNFKEQ. There are 16 residues in the CDR3. Losses at the gene ends were 3 bases for V and 0 bases for J; bases not matched to a gene: 5. The CDR3 DNA follows: TGTGCCAGCAGCCAGGACAGGACGGACTCTGGAAACACCATATATTTT. Translating gives CASSQDRTDSGNTIYF.

DNA of the CDR3: TGTGCCAGCAGCTCTAGAGAGACAGGGGGCCACACAGATACGCAGTATTTT. Its translation is CASSSRETGGHTDTQYF. The gene calls are TRBV11-2 and TRBJ2-3, with TRBD1 matching over 10 bases. With V trimmed by 4 bases and J by 2 bases, 9 bases remained unmatched. The CDR3 has 17 amino acids. In germline, CDR1 is SGHAT, CDR2 FQNNGV. Variable domain in full (rest from reference TRBV11-2 and TRBJ2-3): EAGVAQSPRYKIIEKRQSVAFWCNPISGHATLYWYQQILGQGPKLLIQFQNNGVVDDSQLPKDRFSAERLKGVDSTLKIQPAKLEDSAVYLCASSSRETGGHTDTQYFGPGTRLTVL.

The gene calls are TRBV7-9 and TRBJ2-5; 10 bases line up with TRBD2. The CDR3 runs 16 residues. Germline-derived CDR1 and CDR2 are SEHNR and FQNEAQ (reference sequence). The V gene end was trimmed by 5 bases and the J gene end by 4 bases; junction bases not matched to a gene: 10. The CDR3 loop is CASSAFTSGARETQYF. DNA of the CDR3: TGTGCCAGCAGCGCCTTTACTAGCGGGGCTAGAGAGACCCAGTACTTC. The variable domain in full, completed from reference TRBV7-9 and TRBJ2-5, reads DTGVSQNPRHKITKRGQNVTFRCDPISEHNRLYWYRQTLGQGPEFLTYFQNEAQLEKSRLLSDRFSAERPKGSFSTLEIQRTEQGDSAMYLCASSAFTSGARETQYFGPGTRLLVL.

The CDR3 bases are TGTGCCACCAGCGGCCGACAGTCCATGAACACTGAAGCTTTCTTT. Encoded protein: CATSGRQSMNTEAFF. The chain employs TRBV15 and TRBJ1-1; D may be TRBD1 (5 bases). Germline assignment: CDR1 LNHNV and CDR2 YYDKDF (reference sequence). The V and J ends lost 5 bases and 0 bases respectively, with 13 bases between them. The CDR3 is made up of 15 amino acids.

The rearrangement uses TRBV7-9 and TRBJ2-4; tentative D call: TRBD2 (6 bases). Trimming took 3 bases from V and 2 from J, leaving 11 bases between them. Germline V lookup: CDR1 SEHNR, CDR2 FQNEAQ (reference sequence). The CDR3 length is 15 residues. CDR3 sequence reads: CASSLAGGSKNIQYF. The CDR3 DNA is TGTGCCAGCAGCTTGGCCGGAGGGTCCAAAAACATTCAGTACTTC. The full variable domain, rest sourced from reference TRBV7-9 and TRBJ2-4, is DTGVSQNPRHKITKRGQNVTFRCDPISEHNRLYWYRQTLGQGPEFLTYFQNEAQLEKSRLLSDRFSAERPKGSFSTLEIQRTEQGDSAMYLCASSLAGGSKNIQYFGAGTRLSVL.

This sequence joins TRBV5-4 and TRBJ2-7, with TRBD1 matching over 7 bases. Germline CDR1 reads SGHNT; CDR2 reads YYREEE (reference sequence). This CDR3 spans 14 amino acids. V lost 2 bases to trimming and J lost 4 bases; unmatched junction nucleotides: 6. The CDR3 reads CASSLGDRIYEQYF. CDR3 DNA sequence: TGTGCCAGCAGCTTAGGGGACAGAATATACGAGCAGTACTTC.

The chain carries TRBV27 and TRBJ1-5, with 7 bases that match TRBD1. The CDR3 spans 14 residues. Germline V lookup: CDR1 MNHEY, CDR2 SMNVEV (reference sequence). V shed 5 bases, J shed 2 bases, and the junction held 3 bases outside the gene matches. In nucleotides, the CDR3 is TGTGCCAGCAGTCCAGGGACAGGCAATCAGCCCCAGCATTTT. Translating it yields CASSPGTGNQPQHF.